Listed below are T cell receptor beta chains from one sample, sequenced in a study of blood T cell repertoires in COVID-19. Assay used: immunoSEQ multiplex PCR; TCRdb lists only in-frame clones, some missing. The sample lists under 350,000 clones; roughly 89% were seen once. The sample taken for sequencing was PBMCs or T cells enriched from blood (not recorded which). These receptors were obtained from a woman in her 40s who had recovered from COVID-19. Each CDR3 is given with its conserved first and last residue. The order of the fields is V gene, D gene, clone size, J gene, CDR3 protein, CDR3 DNA. The D gene is left open where the match is weak. Where a row states a size, it is once, few, many or the class of an expanded clone; other rows omit it.

TRBV7-3	.	few	TRBJ1-4	CASSEGANEKLFF	TGTGCCAGCAGCGAGGGTGCTAATGAAAAACTGTTTTTT
TRBV2	TRBD2	.	TRBJ2-5	CASSGISGRETQYF	TGTGCCAGCAGTGGAATTAGCGGGAGGGAGACCCAGTACTTC
TRBV7-9	TRBD1	.	TRBJ1-2	CASRSSIDRGGYTF	TGTGCCAGCAGATCCTCGATTGACAGGGGTGGCTACACCTTC
TRBV20-1	TRBD1	.	TRBJ2-7	CSASFLGQGGDEQYF	TGCAGTGCTAGTTTTCTGGGACAGGGGGGGGACGAGCAGTACTTC
TRBV15	.	.	TRBJ1-1	CATSRGGENTEAFF	TGTGCCACCAGCAGGGGGGGGGAGAACACTGAAGCTTTCTTT
TRBV2	.	few	TRBJ2-7	CASSDRSYEQYF	TGTGCCAGCAGTGACAGGTCCTACGAGCAGTACTTC
TRBV6-2/TRBV6-3	TRBD2	.	TRBJ2-2	CASSTLSGRVTGELFF	TGTGCCAGCAGTACATTGAGCGGGAGGGTAACCGGGGAGCTGTTTTTT
TRBV14	.	.	TRBJ2-5	CASSQISRGETQYF	TGTGCCAGCAGCCAAATTAGCCGAGGAGAGACCCAGTACTTC
TRBV9	.	.	TRBJ2-1	CASSVVGGRNEQFF	TGTGCCAGCAGCGTAGTAGGGGGTCGCAATGAGCAGTTCTTC
TRBV9	TRBD1	.	TRBJ2-5	CASSVRDRGHQTQYF	TGTGCCAGCAGCGTTCGGGACAGGGGGCATCAGACCCAGTACTTC
TRBV9	.	.	TRBJ1-4	CASSVEAGNEKLFF	TGTGCCAGCAGCGTAGAGGCGGGTAATGAAAAACTGTTTTTT
TRBV5-1	TRBD2	.	TRBJ2-3	CASSSFRGGADTQYF	TGCGCCAGCAGCTCTTTTCGCGGGGGTGCAGATACGCAGTATTTT
TRBV3-1/TRBV3-2	.	.	TRBJ2-5	CASSQAGEVETQYF	TGTGCCAGCAGCCAAGCCGGGGAGGTGGAGACCCAGTACTTC
TRBV7-3	.	.	TRBJ2-1	CASSTRGGKEQFF	TGTGCCAGCAGCACCCGGGGAGGCAAGGAGCAGTTCTTC
TRBV18	TRBD2	.	TRBJ2-1	CASSPSLAGANYNEQFF	TGTGCCAGCTCACCGTCACTAGCGGGAGCAAACTACAATGAGCAGTTCTTC
TRBV5-1	.	.	TRBJ1-3	CASSWTSGTGNTIYF	TGCGCCAGCAGCTGGACCTCCGGGACAGGAAACACCATATATTTT
TRBV30	.	once	TRBJ2-6	CAWSVKGGNVLTF	TGTGCCTGGAGTGTAAAGGGAGGCAACGTCCTGACTTTC
TRBV5-1	TRBD1	.	TRBJ1-1	CASSLTGQKNTEAFF	TGCGCCAGCAGCTTGACGGGACAGAAGAACACTGAAGCTTTCTTT
TRBV15	.	.	TRBJ2-2	CATSGKAGAGELFF	TGTGCCACCAGCGGGAAGGCAGGGGCCGGGGAGCTGTTTTTT
TRBV5-4	.	.	TRBJ2-1	CASSNRDTGHNEQFF	TGTGCCAGCAGCAACCGGGACACCGGTCACAATGAGCAGTTCTTC
TRBV6-6	.	.	TRBJ1-1	CASSLRDTEAFF	TGTGCCAGCAGCCTCCGGGACACTGAAGCTTTCTTT
TRBV7-3	TRBD2	.	TRBJ2-3	CASSLGGLAGGLSTDTQYF	TGTGCCAGCAGCTTAGGGGGACTAGCGGGAGGGCTTAGCACAGATACGCAGTATTTT
TRBV18	.	.	TRBJ2-7	CASSSTESSPYEQYF	TGTGCCAGCTCGAGCACAGAGTCCTCCCCCTACGAGCAGTACTTC
TRBV27	TRBD1	.	TRBJ1-2	CASSPRQGAHYGYTF	TGTGCCAGCAGCCCCCGACAGGGGGCTCACTATGGCTACACCTTC
TRBV10-1	.	.	TRBJ1-5	CASRECYRDNQPQHF	TGCGCCAGCAGGGAATGCTACAGGGACAATCAGCCCCAGCATTTT
TRBV9	TRBD1	.	TRBJ1-1	CASSVGQGGLNTEAFF	TGTGCCAGCAGCGTCGGACAGGGGGGACTGAACACTGAAGCTTTCTTT
TRBV5-1	.	.	TRBJ2-2	CASSFMEAGELFF	TGCGCCAGCAGCTTTATGGAGGCCGGGGAGCTGTTTTTT
TRBV7-8	TRBD1	.	TRBJ1-4	CASSLTGGGEKLFF	TGTGCCAGCAGCTTGACAGGGGGCGGTGAAAAACTGTTTTTT
TRBV27	.	.	TRBJ1-5	CASSPQSGGYQPQHF	TGTGCCAGCAGTCCTCAGTCCGGGGGATATCAGCCCCAGCATTTT
TRBV29-1	TRBD2	.	TRBJ2-1	CSVSGLAGGTYNEQFF	TGCAGCGTATCGGGACTAGCGGGGGGGACCTACAATGAGCAGTTCTTC
TRBV27	.	.	TRBJ2-3	CASSDGGPLWYF	TGTGCCAGCAGTGATGGGGGCCCCCTTTGGTATTTT
TRBV9	TRBD1	.	TRBJ2-2	CASSVSGTGGSTGELFF	TGTGCCAGCAGCGTATCCGGGACAGGGGGCTCCACCGGGGAGCTGTTTTTT
TRBV29-1	TRBD2	.	TRBJ2-2	CSAQRGAGSLAGELFF	TGCAGCGCCCAGCGGGGGGCAGGGTCTTTGGCCGGGGAGCTGTTTTTT
TRBV20-1	.	.	TRBJ2-7	CSASPLISYEQYF	TGCAGTGCTAGTCCCCTTATCTCCTACGAGCAGTACTTC
TRBV2	TRBD2	.	TRBJ2-5	CASTGLAGGETQYF	TGTGCCAGCACGGGACTAGCGGGGGGGGAGACCCAGTACTTC
TRBV5-1	TRBD2	.	TRBJ2-3	CASSLARSGGADTQYF	TGCGCCAGCAGCTTGGCCCGCAGCGGGGGGGCAGATACGCAGTATTTT
TRBV7-2	.	.	TRBJ1-5	CASSLDPRKPQHF	TGTGCCAGCAGCTTAGATCCCAGAAAACCCCAGCATTTT
TRBV23-1	TRBD1	.	TRBJ1-4	CASSRPGQTNEKLFF	TGCGCCAGCAGTCGTCCGGGACAGACTAATGAAAAACTGTTTTTT
TRBV7-3	.	.	TRBJ2-1	CASSPTPIAASSYNEQFF	TGTGCCAGCAGCCCGACCCCCATAGCGGCAAGCTCCTACAATGAGCAGTTCTTC
TRBV6-6	TRBD1	.	TRBJ1-2	CASSRTPASGGTGEGYGYTF	TGTGCCAGCAGCCGCACGCCGGCGTCCGGTGGGACAGGGGAAGGCTATGGCTACACCTTC
TRBV7-3	.	.	TRBJ1-2	CASSTGNSDLTF	TGTGCCAGCAGCACCGGGAACTCCGATCTCACCTTC
TRBV5-1	.	.	TRBJ2-2	CASSLVAGSNTGELFF	TGCGCCAGCAGCTTGGTGGCGGGCTCGAACACCGGGGAGCTGTTTTTT
TRBV18	TRBD1	.	TRBJ1-3	CASSPQTGGSGNTIYF	TGTGCCAGCTCACCTCAGACAGGGGGCTCTGGAAACACCATATATTTT
TRBV2	TRBD1	.	TRBJ1-1	CASSDRTGVSFPEAFF	TGTGCCAGCAGTGATAGGACAGGGGTTTCATTTCCTGAAGCTTTCTTT
TRBV24-1	TRBD2	.	TRBJ2-3	CATSDLAGGGTDTQYF	TGTGCCACCAGTGATCTAGCGGGGGGCGGCACAGATACGCAGTATTTT
TRBV15	TRBD1	once	TRBJ1-2	CATTSSLRTGYGYTF	TGTGCCACCACCTCTAGCCTCCGGACAGGCTATGGCTACACCTTC
TRBV11-2	TRBD1	.	TRBJ1-2	CASSEWTGLRAGYTF	TGTGCCAGCAGCGAATGGACAGGCCTCAGGGCTGGCTACACCTTC
TRBV4-1	TRBD1	few	TRBJ1-2	CASSKSGQDEYGYTF	TGCGCCAGCAGCAAATCCGGACAGGACGAGTATGGCTACACCTTC